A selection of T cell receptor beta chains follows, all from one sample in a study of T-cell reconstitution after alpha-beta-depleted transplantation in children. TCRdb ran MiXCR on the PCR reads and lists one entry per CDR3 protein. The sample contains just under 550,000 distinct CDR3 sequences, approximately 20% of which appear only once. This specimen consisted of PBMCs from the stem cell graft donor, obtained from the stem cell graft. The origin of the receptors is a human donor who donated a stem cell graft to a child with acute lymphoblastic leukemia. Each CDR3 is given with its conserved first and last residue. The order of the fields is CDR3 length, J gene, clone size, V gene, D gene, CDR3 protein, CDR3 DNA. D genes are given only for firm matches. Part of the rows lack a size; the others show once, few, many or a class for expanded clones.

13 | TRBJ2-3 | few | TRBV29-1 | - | CSVVNDYTDTQYF | TGCAGCGTTGTAAACGACTACACAGATACGCAGTATTTT
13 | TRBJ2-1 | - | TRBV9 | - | CASSGIVADEQFF | TGTGCCAGCAGCGGAATCGTTGCGGATGAGCAGTTCTTC
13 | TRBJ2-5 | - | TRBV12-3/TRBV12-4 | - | CASSLGIQETQYF | TGTGCCAGCAGTTTGGGGATCCAAGAGACCCAGTACTTC
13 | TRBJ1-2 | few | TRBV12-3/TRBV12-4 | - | CASSFLGPPGYTF | TGTGCCAGCAGTTTCCTTGGGCCACCCGGCTACACCTTC
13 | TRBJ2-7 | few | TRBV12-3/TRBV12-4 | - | CASSSGDSYEQYF | TGTGCCAGCAGTTCCGGGGATTCCTACGAGCAGTACTTC
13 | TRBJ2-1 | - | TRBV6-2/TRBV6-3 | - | CASSYSIEVGRIF | TGTGCCAGCAGTTACTCGATTGAGGTGGGGAGGATCTTC
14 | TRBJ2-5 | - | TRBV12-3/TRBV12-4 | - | CASSLRGWQETQYF | TGTGCCAGCAGTCTCAGGGGTTGGCAAGAGACCCAGTACTTC
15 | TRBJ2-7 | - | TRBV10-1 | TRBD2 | CASSRTSGYYSEQYF | TGCGCCAGCAGTAGGACTAGCGGATATTATAGCGAGCAGTACTTC
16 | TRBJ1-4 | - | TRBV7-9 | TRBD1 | CASSSRDRGVGEKLFF | TGTGCCAGCAGCTCCCGGGACAGGGGGGTCGGCGAAAAACTGTTTTTT
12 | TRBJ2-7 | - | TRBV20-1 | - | CSAMTVGYEQYF | TGCAGTGCCATGACAGTGGGCTACGAGCAGTACTTC
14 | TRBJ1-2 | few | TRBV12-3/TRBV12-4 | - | CASSFYMGLGGYTF | TGTGCCAGCAGTTTTTACATGGGATTAGGCGGCTACACCTTC
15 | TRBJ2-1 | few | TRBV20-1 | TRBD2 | CSASEGPSGYNEQFF | TGCAGTGCTAGCGAGGGGCCTAGCGGTTACAATGAGCAGTTCTTC
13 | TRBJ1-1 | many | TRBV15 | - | CATSREGNTEAFF | TGTGCCACCAGCAGAGAGGGGAACACTGAAGCTTTCTTT
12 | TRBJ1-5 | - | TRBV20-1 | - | CSASSPGQPQHF | TGCAGTGCTAGTTCCCCTGGGCAGCCCCAGCATTTT
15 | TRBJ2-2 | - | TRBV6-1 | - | CASTPSAALTGELFF | TGTGCCAGCACCCCCAGTGCGGCTCTTACCGGGGAGCTGTTTTTT
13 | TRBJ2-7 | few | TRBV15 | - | CATSSRTAYEQYF | TGTGCCACCAGCTCCCGAACGGCCTACGAGCAGTACTTC